This entry describes one T cell receptor (beta chain). Its antigen is undetermined. The source of the sample is a study of cytomegalovirus exposure and HLA in healthy donors. Overall study findings and caveats: The finding came from a later analysis; first-cohort TCR clusters tended to co-occur in the roughly 120 validation repertoires. Overall, some 160 TCR beta chains were annotated as cytomegalovirus-associated. Diagnosis of cytomegalovirus status made by the classifier reportedly showed high specificity and sensitivity.

Here immunoSEQ multiplex PCR was the method, and the copy in TCRdb shows in-frame clones only, minus some. The sample has roughly 76,000 clones, nearly 95% seen once. Among the roughly 120 subjects of the validation cohort, separate from the roughly 700-subject first cohort, were the donors. This clonotype was sampled from a man aged 18 to 29 in good health and CMV-seropositive. Material for sequencing was PBMCs.

CDR3 region: CASSVYGTSGSREQYF. DNA for the CDR3: TGTGCCAGTAGTGTATACGGGACTAGCGGGAGTAGGGAGCAGTACTTC. The chain couples TRBV19 to TRBJ2-7; 14 bases agree with TRBD2. Trimming took 5 bases from V and 7 from J; bases not matched to a gene: 10. The germline gives CDR1 LNHDA, CDR2 SQIVND (reference sequence). CDR3 length: 16 residues. Filled out from reference TRBV19 and TRBJ2-7, the complete variable domain reads DGGITQSPKYLFRKEGQNVTLSCEQNLNHDAMYWYRQDPGQGLRLIYYSQIVNDFQKGDIAEGYSVSREKKESFPLTVTSAQKNPTAFYLCASSVYGTSGSREQYFGPGTRLTVT.